Listed here is a single TCR beta chain. Its antigen is undetermined. This specimen belongs to a study of T cell responses to AZD1222 COVID-19 vaccine. Study summary: Combined were second doses at about 4 or about 12 weeks. Regarding the study as a whole: Most donors were white British and more were female, and clonal diversity was possibly underestimated.

Profiling relied on immunoSEQ multiplex PCR, and the TCRdb table lists in-frame clones only, not all of them. The data contain 200,000 or so clones, around 90% of them singletons. The CDR3 has 13 residues. V lost 2 bases, J lost 6 bases, and 4 bases stayed unmatched. The germline gives CDR1 SEHNR, CDR2 FQNEAQ (reference sequence). The chain combines TRBV7-9 with TRBJ2-7; 7 nucleotides align to TRBD2. This sample comprised peripheral blood, obtained on day 0 of AZD1222 vaccination. The receptor was derived from an adult in good health. The DNA of the CDR3 is TGTGCCAGCAGCTTATACGGGGGGTTCGAGCAGTACTTC. It translates to CASSLYGGFEQYF.